The next 27 T cell receptor beta chains were all read from a single sample in a study of control samples from healthy donors and cancer patients. Method: immunoSEQ multiplex PCR; TCRdb's copy keeps in-frame clones and lacks some. This table has roughly 98,000 clones, roughly 82% appearing once. The source material was blood. These receptors were obtained from a woman aged 55-75 years in good health.

The genes are TRBV5-1 and TRBJ1-4, with D unclear. The CDR3 is 15 residues long. CDR1 and CDR2 from the germline V gene are SGHRS and YFSETQ. V was clipped by 0 bases and J by 8 bases, with 14 bases between them. The CDR3 DNA reads as TGCGCCAGCAGCTTGGGTTCCGGGATGCGAGAAAAACTGTTTTTT. It yields the protein CASSLGSGMREKLFF.

This clone was found a few times. This chain joins TRBV19 and TRBJ1-6, with D possibly TRBD1 on 6 matching bases. Trimming shortened V by 7 bases and J by 7 bases, and 14 bases separated the two germline ends. CDR3 length: 14 amino acids. The germline V gene encodes CDR1 LNHDA and CDR2 SQIVND (reference sequence). The CDR3 nucleotides read TGTGCCAGTACCGTCAGGGGCTTAAATTCACCCCTCCACTTT. The encoded protein is CASTVRGLNSPLHF.

The V gene is TRBV7-9, the J gene TRBJ2-1, with TRBD2 identical over 8 bases. Germline lookup yields CDR1 SEHNR and CDR2 FQNEAQ (reference sequence). J was trimmed by 12 bases and V by 3 bases; bases with no gene match: 13. The length of the CDR3 is 15 residues. CDR3: CASSLGAGATRAQFF. The CDR3 DNA follows: TGTGCCAGCAGCTTGGGAGCGGGAGCCACCCGCGCGCAGTTCTTC.

The rearrangement links TRBV9 to TRBJ1-2; tentatively, D is TRBD1 (5 bases). CDR1 is SGDLS and CDR2 is YYNGEE in the germline V gene. This CDR3 is 14 amino acids long. The V and J ends lost 4 bases and 4 bases respectively, with 14 bases between them. The CDR3 loop is CASSPQSGGYGYTF. CDR3 nucleotides: TGTGCCAGCAGCCCCCAGTCGGGGGGCTATGGCTACACCTTC.

The chain uses TRBV13 and TRBJ1-6, with D tentatively TRBD1 (5 bases). The CDR3 loop spans 16 amino acids. The V end lost 2 bases, the J end lost 3 bases, and 11 bases lay between the germline ends. The germline gives CDR1 PRHDT, CDR2 FYEKMQ (reference sequence). CDR3 in amino acids: CASSLQGGGYNSPLHF. The DNA of the CDR3 is TGTGCCAGCAGCTTACAGGGAGGTGGCTATAATTCACCCCTCCACTTT.

V is TRBV4-1 and J is TRBJ2-5; TRBD2 matches 9 bases. This CDR3 is built from 15 residues. J was trimmed by 1 base and V by 1 base; bases with no gene match: 1. The germline gives CDR1 MGHRA, CDR2 YSYEKL. CDR3 nucleotide sequence: TGCGCCAGCAGCCAAGGGACTAGCGCCCAAGAGACCCAGTACTTC. This translates into CASSQGTSAQETQYF.

The DNA of the CDR3 is TGTGCCAGCAGTTCAGCGGACACAGATACGCAGTATTTT. Translating gives CASSSADTDTQYF. This chain connects TRBV28 to TRBJ2-3, with a weak D call TRBD2 (5 bases). The germline V gene encodes CDR1 MDHEN and CDR2 SYDVKM. V was cut by 4 bases and J by 2 bases, with 7 bases left in between. The CDR3 extends over 13 amino acids.

This rearrangement joins TRBV12-5 to TRBJ2-1; D remains ambiguous. V was shortened by 3 bases and J by 6 bases, with 9 bases between the two germline ends. CDR3 length: 13 residues. The V gene's germline CDR1 is LGHNT and CDR2 FRNRAP. The CDR3 protein is CASGFLSINEQFF. The CDR3 coding sequence is TGTGCTAGTGGTTTCCTCTCGATCAATGAGCAGTTCTTC.

This clone has only a few counts. The chain combines TRBV7-9 with TRBJ2-5; no reliable D call. The CDR3 totals 13 residues. V shed 5 bases and J shed 5 bases, with 12 bases lying between them. Germline V CDR1 and CDR2: SEHNR, FQNEAQ (reference sequence). Here the CDR3 reads CASSPAGSETQYF. In DNA, the CDR3 is TGTGCCAGCAGCCCAGCCGGGTCGGAGACCCAGTACTTC. The whole variable domain, remainder taken from reference TRBV7-9 and TRBJ2-5, is DTGVSQNPRHKITKRGQNVTFRCDPISEHNRLYWYRQTLGQGPEFLTYFQNEAQLEKSRLLSDRFSAERPKGSFSTLEIQRTEQGDSAMYLCASSPAGSETQYFGPGTRLLVL.

The chain links TRBV12-1 to TRBJ1-4; the table's TRBD1 call for D was not verified on the DNA. TRBV12-1 is an annotated pseudogene. The length of the CDR3 is 15 residues. The DNA of the CDR3 is TGTGCCAGCAGCTTTAAAGGGGCAGGCAAGGAAAAACTGTTTTTT. Translation: CASSFKGAGKEKLFF.

The genes are TRBV6-5 and TRBJ1-5; D ambiguous. The V end was cut by 7 bases, the J end by 0 bases, with 4 bases between. CDR1 and CDR2 (germline): MNHEY, SVGAGI. The CDR3 is 12 amino acids. This CDR3 reads CASKNSNQPQHF. CDR3 in DNA: TGTGCCAGCAAGAATAGCAATCAGCCCCAGCATTTT.

The chain has TRBV28 and TRBJ1-1; 9 bases agree with TRBD1. This CDR3 contains 15 residues. From germline, CDR1 is MDHEN and CDR2 SYDVKM. Trimming removed 7 bases from V and 4 bases from J; junction bases left unmatched: 10. The CDR3, as DNA: TGTGCCAGCACACAGGGGGCCCGTTGGGGCACTGAAGCTTTCTTT. It translates to CASTQGARWGTEAFF.

The CDR3 DNA follows: TGCGCCAGCAGCTCACAGCCCACAGATACGCAGTATTTT. Protein: CASSSQPTDTQYF. The chain combines TRBV5-1 with TRBJ2-3; D is undetermined. Trimming left V 3 bases short and J 2 bases short, with 7 bases between. The CDR3 has 13 amino acids. Germline CDR1 reads SGHRS; CDR2 reads YFSETQ.

This chain links TRBV6-5 with TRBJ1-6; D perhaps matches TRBD1 (6 bases). This CDR3 spans 15 amino acids. The V gene's germline CDR1 is MNHEY and CDR2 SVGAGI. Trimming took 5 bases from V and 9 from J, leaving 17 bases between them. CDR3 DNA: TGTGCCAGCAGTAGTGGATTAAGGGGGGGTTCACCCCTCCACTTT. Translation: CASSSGLRGGSPLHF.

For the CDR3, the DNA is TGTGCCAGCAGTGGACAGGGTCGTACGAGCGATACGCAGTATTTT. Translation gives CASSGQGRTSDTQYF. This chain joins TRBV2 and TRBJ2-3; 7 bases agree with TRBD1. The CDR3 sequence is 15 residues long. V lost 4 bases and J lost 6; bases outside the gene matches: 10. Per the germline V gene, CDR1 is SNHLY and CDR2 is FYNNEI.

This chain links TRBV10-3 with TRBJ1-5; D is possibly TRBD1 (6 bases). Germline V gene sequence: CDR1 ENHRY, CDR2 SYGVKD. V was cut by 3 bases and J by 3 bases, with 12 bases left in between. CDR3 length: 15 residues. This CDR3 reads CAISDGQGNNQPQHF. The CDR3 DNA sequence: TGTGCCATCAGTGATGGCCAGGGGAACAATCAGCCCCAGCATTTT.

The genes are TRBV12-3 or TRBV12-4 and TRBJ1-6, with D hard to call. The CDR3 totals 13 residues. V lost 3 bases and J 3 bases, leaving 3 bases between the germline ends. Here the CDR3 DNA reads TGTGCCAGCAGTTTTAACTATAATTCACCCCTCCACTTT. Translating it yields CASSFNYNSPLHF.

The chain combines TRBV19 with TRBJ1-2; unclear D gene. The CDR3 spans 13 residues. Per the germline V gene, CDR1 is LNHDA and CDR2 is SQIVND (reference sequence). Trimming shortened V by 4 bases and J by 6 bases, and 12 bases separated the two germline ends. CDR3 loop: CASSTEGGDGYTF. In nucleotides, the CDR3 is TGTGCCAGTAGTACCGAGGGTGGCGATGGCTACACCTTC.

V gene TRBV5-1 combines with J gene TRBJ2-7; D not resolved. The CDR3 is 12 amino acids. Deletions cut 0 bases from V and 9 bases from J, with 10 bases between. CDR1 SGHRS and CDR2 YFSETQ come from the germline V gene. Here the CDR3 DNA reads TGCGCCAGCAGCTTGGACGGGTTTCGGCAGTACTTC. Translated, it gives CASSLDGFRQYF.

CDR3 bases: TGTGCCAGCAGTTCCCGCGGCACTGAAGCTTTCTTT. This encodes CASSSRGTEAFF. The rearrangement joins TRBV12-3 or TRBV12-4 to TRBJ1-1, with unresolved D. Trimming pared 4 bases from V and 4 bases from J, leaving 7 bases between. CDR3 length: 12 amino acids.

The rearrangement joins TRBV28 to TRBJ1-5; 7 positions match TRBD1. The length of the CDR3 is 15 residues. J lost 5 bases, V lost 9 bases, and 13 bases had no gene match. Germline CDR1 MDHEN, CDR2 SYDVKM. The DNA of the CDR3 is TGTGCCAGTCAAGGGGACAGTTTATTTTATCAGCCCCAGCATTTT. This encodes CASQGDSLFYQPQHF. Looking up the rest from reference TRBV28 and TRBJ1-5 gives the full variable domain: DVKVTQSSRYLVKRTGEKVFLECVQDMDHENMFWYRQDPGLGLRLIYFSYDVKMKEKGDIPEGYSVSREKKERFSLILESASTNQTSMYLCASQGDSLFYQPQHFGDGTRLSIL.

This clone came up once. V gene TRBV12-3 or TRBV12-4 combines with J gene TRBJ1-2; 7 nucleotides align to TRBD1. The CDR3 is 11 residues long. V shed 6 bases, J shed 7 bases, and the junction held 2 bases outside the gene matches. CDR3 in amino acids: CASSHRGGYTF. CDR3 sequence (DNA): TGTGCCAGCAGCCACAGGGGTGGCTACACCTTC.

The CDR3 nucleotides are TGTGCCAGCTCACCACCCGACAGTGTCTCTGGAAACACCATATATTTT. Protein product: CASSPPDSVSGNTIYF. The chain has TRBV18 and TRBJ1-3; D may be TRBD1 (5 bases). This CDR3 has 16 amino acids. V was cut by 0 bases and J by 0 bases, with 9 bases left in between. Germline values: CDR1 KGHSH, CDR2 LQKENI.

The rearrangement uses TRBV10-3 and TRBJ2-7, with TRBD2 identical over 9 bases. The germline V gene encodes CDR1 ENHRY and CDR2 SYGVKD. The CDR3 extends over 15 amino acids. The V gene end was trimmed by 0 bases and the J gene end by 7 bases; junction bases not matched to a gene: 7. CDR3 DNA sequence: TGTGCCATCAGTGAGTCAGGCGGGGGGGCCCAGGAGCAGTACTTC. This codes for CAISESGGGAQEQYF.

The rearrangement links TRBV14 to TRBJ2-5, with 9 nucleotides matching TRBD2. V lost 0 bases, J lost 1 base, and 9 bases stayed unmatched. The CDR3 is 18 residues long. CDR1 and CDR2 (germline): SGHDN, FVKESK. CDR3 in DNA: TGTGCCAGCAGCCAAGATCGCGTGGGTAGCGGGAGCCAAGAGACCCAGTACTTC. Translated: CASSQDRVGSGSQETQYF.

The CDR3 spells CASSQEGAGVPDTQYF. For the CDR3, the DNA is TGTGCCAGCAGCCAAGAGGGCGCGGGAGTCCCAGATACGCAGTATTTT. The chain carries TRBV3-1 (or the pseudogene TRBV3-2) and TRBJ2-3; 7 nucleotides match TRBD2. The CDR3 runs 16 residues. Germline trimming cut 0 bases from V and 4 bases from J; bases unmatched to any gene: 7. Germline values: CDR1 LGHDT, CDR2 YNNKEL (reference sequence).

V is TRBV3-1 (or the pseudogene TRBV3-2) and J is TRBJ1-2; weak D call: TRBD1 (6 bases). Germline CDR1 is LGHDT and CDR2 is YNNKEL (reference sequence). V dropped 2 bases and J dropped 7 bases, with 11 bases sitting between them. The CDR3 totals 13 residues. Written as DNA, the CDR3 is TGTGCCAGCAGCCAAAGGGGGATGAGTGGCTACACCTTC. Amino acid sequence: CASSQRGMSGYTF.